Given below is one T cell receptor (beta chain) in context. Its cognate antigen has yet to be identified. Base quality data are lacking; no much larger clone is found one base away. Library creation used the immunoSEQ multiplex PCR assay. The multiplex PCR relied on a mix of 60 forward primers for TCR Vbeta segments and 13 reverse primers for TCR Jbeta segments. A multiplex PCR assay on genomic DNA amplified the CDR3 region of rearranged TCR beta genes. Amplified TCR beta libraries were sequenced as 87-base-pair reads on the Illumina HiSeq System. As for the original processing: A later analysis tallied about 77 million unique TCR beta chains across the 640 or so repertoires, and roughly 11 million of those chains were shared by two or more donors. To remove PCR and sequencing errors, raw reads were error-corrected and collapsed into unique sequences using a nearest-neighbor algorithm that merged closely related sequences. To assign V, D and J gene segments, CDR3 sequences were aligned to IMGT reference sequences. For a sequence to be retained, a match of at least six nucleotides was required to both a V gene segment and a J gene segment. A rearrangement was called productive if the CDR3 had no stop codons and remained in frame with V and J, and every other rearrangement was called non-productive. CDR3 was defined according to IMGT convention as the region running from the second conserved V-encoded cysteine to the conserved J-encoded phenylalanine. The earlier analysis of about 590 of the donors excluded sequences that lacked an unambiguous match to a single V gene segment. An earlier analysis of 450 to 650 of the donors called V segments functional above 56.7% productive rearrangements and segregating when the between-donor standard deviation exceeded 5%. To diagnose cytomegalovirus status from the catalog of TCR beta chain sequences, a statistical classification framework was built. In a later analysis, V and J genes were assigned by comparing TCR nucleotide sequences against IMGT/GENE-DB human TR gene sequences. The TCRdist pipeline was used in a later analysis to assign CDR3 sequences and most-parsimonious VDJ recombination scenarios. A later analysis defined each TCR beta chain by its CDR3 amino acid sequence plus V-gene family, and excluded reads lacking a unique V-gene family. In a later analysis, 500 to 700 highly shared, low-generation-probability nucleotide sequences were removed to address suspected cross-contamination and a sequencing artifact. A later analysis calculated a clonal expansion index for each public chain from normalized within-repertoire ranks of inferred template counts. In a later analysis, generation probabilities were computed with a VDJ recombination model fitted to out-of-frame rearrangements, and the resulting probabilities were checked against IGoR. In a later analysis, TCR-TCR, TCR-HLA and TCR-CMV co-occurrence was scored with hypergeometric tests, and a repertoire-size bias correction was applied to TCR pairs. In a later analysis, false discovery rates were estimated by permuting HLA or CMV assignments 20 times. In a later analysis, co-occurring TCRs were grouped using DBSCAN, and TCRdist sequence similarity was added for clustering within HLA-allele-positive subsets. Co-occurrence clustering excluded repertoires with fewer than 30,000 or more than 120,000 public chains, plus five with anomalous nucleotide sharing. TCRdb holds this immuneACCESS table with in-frame rearrangements only. Some clones are missing; in checked studies, unresolved V genes explain under half, and the rest has no known cause. V and J calls and clone size are as listed in that table; D and trimming were resolved from the DNA. The sample has 150,000 to 200,000 clones on record, roughly 78% of them singletons. The top ten hold 0.65% to 0.75% of the sample.

The CDR3 covers 16 residues, taking in both the cysteine and the phenylalanine. The entry retains the CDR3 DNA only, 48 bases that are in frame from base 1. From the germline V gene (reference sequence), CDR1 is PRHDT and CDR2 is FYEKMQ. The V end loses 3 bases and the J end loses 3 bases, and a stretch of 17 bases separates them. The cohort consisted of 600 to 750 healthy bone marrow donors. At the time of sampling, every cohort member was nominally healthy, though immune exposures that went unrecorded were likely present. The donor tested CMV seronegative, placing the donor among the 350 to 400 seronegative members of the cohort. Each donor provided a peripheral blood sample, and peripheral blood mononuclear cells were used for TCR beta sequencing. Genomic DNA extraction from the blood cell samples was performed with the Qiagen DNeasy Blood Extraction Kit. The data belong to a study of cytomegalovirus exposure and HLA in healthy donors (dated by TCRdb to the late 2010s). Turning to the overall study: An earlier analysis of several hundred of the donors reported 250 to 300 Gb of sequence data and about 100 million unique TCR beta sequences from roughly 200 million T cells. An early release covering roughly 640 HLA-typed donors comprised about 300 gigabases of sequencing data and roughly 85 million unique TCR sequences. The genetic ancestry cluster associated with self-reported Caucasian donors included over 80% of the approximately 430 genotyped donors. The study was designed to test whether signatures of past pathogen exposure could be identified by cataloging public T cell receptors. The T cell repertoires of several hundred subjects were profiled by immunosequencing and related to cytomegalovirus serostatus. In addition to the first cohort of 666 subjects, a separate validation cohort of about 120 different subjects was used. The study combined high-throughput TCR immunosequencing, statistical association of individual TCRs with disease status, and machine learning to predict cytomegalovirus infection status. A later analysis re-examined previously published TCR beta repertoires from 500 to 700 donors and added high-resolution HLA genotyping to investigate patterns of TCR occurrence. Rather than using new phenotypic data, the later analysis identified candidate immune exposures from TCR beta sequences and from how often those sequences occurred across donors. An earlier analysis of 587 of the donors applied high-throughput TCR beta sequencing to assess whether each TCR beta V gene segment acted as functional or pseudogenic. Alongside the repertoire data, information on donor age, sex, ethnicity and CMV serostatus was compiled. Genome-wide SNP genotypes for about 65% of the 666 donors were used in a later genetic analysis, which treated that subset as a discovery cohort. All discovery cohort repertoires had been generated on a single sequencing platform. HLA typing covered class I and class II loci at four-digit resolution. The number of donors typed differed by locus, with about 629-630 for A, B, C, DRB1 and DQB1, roughly 520 for DQA1, 606 for DPA1, and 472 for DPB1. Because of strong linkage in the cohort, 5 or 6 DR-DQ haplotypes were treated as single units for association and clustering. Among around 400 genotyped donors of the cohort, an average of approximately 240,000 unique TCR beta nucleotide sequences were sequenced per donor, about a sixth of them non-productive. What the research found in general, with its limitations: According to a later analysis, most CMV-associated TCR beta chains appeared to be HLA-restricted, and the HLA associations seemed to be driven largely by CMV exposure. Roughly uniform sequencing depth across donors was assumed in presence/absence analyses, although this assumption may not hold. The authors suggested that the approach could potentially be extended to other disease states and immunological phenotypes. Only TCR beta chains were sequenced in this cohort, and the absence of alpha or paired-chain data limited detectable features. A further reported finding was that TCR beta sequences accurately predicted the HLA-A and HLA-B alleles for most subjects in the first cohort. Compared with the roughly 700-donor mean, donors in an Asian-associated ancestry cluster had fewer N-insertions in productive TCRs, according to a later genetic analysis. A total of 150 to 200 TCR beta chains were listed by the study as associated with cytomegalovirus. Some IMGT-functional V segments, including TRBV6-2 and TRBV6-3, could not be told apart with the 87-base-pair reads, so those segments were excluded. Three of the identified cytomegalovirus-associated TCR beta chains were confirmed in vitro to be specific for cytomegalovirus antigens. Strong co-occurrence of HLA alleles, especially DR and DQ, made assigning TCR associations to individual alleles difficult. In a later analysis, HLA-associated TCR beta chains were found to be more clonally expanded and to have lower generation probabilities than equally common non-associated chains. Linkage disequilibrium might explain the correlated functional status among segregating V segments, but an unknown experimental factor could not be excluded. The classifier was reported to diagnose cytomegalovirus status with high specificity and sensitivity in both the original and validation cohorts. Specific HLA alleles were associated with more than 15,000 TCR beta sequences at a false discovery rate of 0.05 in a later analysis. In a later genetic analysis, a missense DCLRE1C variant was associated with V-gene and J-gene trimming of TCR beta chains, and the association was replicated in an independent cohort. While some public TCRs were present in many individuals, most TCR sequences turned up only very rarely across donors. In a later analysis, TCR association rates were found to vary across HLA loci, with the most associated TCRs seen for DRB1 alleles and the fewest for HLA-C alleles. The earlier analysis of 450 to 700 of the donors excluded some 15 rarely observed V segments, including chromosome 9 orphons, because counts were too low. Several of the top co-occurrence clusters appeared to be linked to parvovirus B19, influenza, CMV and Epstein-Barr virus, according to a later analysis. A cluster of highly shared sequence variants was judged likely to represent a technical artifact of the sequencing pipeline. For the cohort, immune exposure information was limited to CMV serostatus. Because HLA typing was missing for some donors at each locus, association tests included only the typed subset. In an earlier analysis of approximately 600 of the donors, most TCR beta V segments were observed in productive rearrangements about 87% or about 30% of the time, broadly matching IMGT annotations.

In this chain, TRBV13 is recombined with TRBJ1-2, with an unclear D gene assignment. This clonotype was obtained from a boy aged 10-17 years in good health and CMV-seronegative. Sequencing used PBMCs. The CDR3 protein sequence reads: CASSFGSTSSDYGYTF. Here is the DNA: TGTGCCAGCAGCTTCGGCTCCACTAGTAGTGACTATGGCTACACCTTC.